The 19 T cell receptor beta chains in this list originate from one sample, sequenced in a study of PD-1 blockade in classical Hodgkin lymphoma. The method was immunoSEQ multiplex PCR; TCRdb's version includes in-frame clones alone and lacks a portion of them. The table shows roughly 40,000 clones, with 85% to 90% occurring only once. Exposure to brentuximab vedotin varied, and each patient had relapsed following autologous stem cell transplantation. The source was peripheral blood mononuclear cells (PBMCs), collected at baseline. These receptors were obtained from a human donor with classical Hodgkin lymphoma.

In DNA, the CDR3 is TGTGCCAGCACCCCGGACAGGGGGCTAGTCTATGGCTACACCTTC. Translating it yields CASTPDRGLVYGYTF. The chain carries TRBV2 and TRBJ1-2, with 11 positions matching TRBD1. This CDR3 has 15 amino acids. The ends lost 7 bases at V and 4 bases at J; junction bases unmatched: 8. Germline lookup yields CDR1 SNHLY and CDR2 FYNNEI. The entire variable domain, with the rest obtained from reference TRBV2 and TRBJ1-2, is as follows: EPEVTQTPSHQVTQMGQEVILRCVPISNHLYFYWYRQILGQKVEFLVSFYNNEISEKSEIFDDQFSVERPDGSNFTLKIRSTKLEDSAMYFCASTPDRGLVYGYTFGSGTRLTVV.

V is TRBV11-2 and J is TRBJ2-5; D not certain. Germline-derived CDR1 and CDR2 are SGHAT and FQNNGV. The ends were cut back, 2 bases at V and 2 bases at J, with 0 bases in the middle. CDR3 size: 11 residues. CDR3 loop: CASSLQETQYF. The CDR3 DNA reads TGTGCCAGCAGCTTACAAGAGACCCAGTACTTC.

The chain recombines TRBV5-1 with TRBJ1-1; no clear D gene. The CDR3 loop spans 17 amino acids. CDR1 and CDR2 (germline): SGHRS, YFSETQ. The V and J ends lost 4 bases and 0 bases respectively, with 19 bases between them. In nucleotides, the CDR3 is TGCGCCAGCAGCGTAATACGATTAGACTGGATGAACACTGAAGCTTTCTTT. It specifies CASSVIRLDWMNTEAFF.

The chain has TRBV18 and TRBJ2-1, with 10 bases that match TRBD2. Germline V gives CDR1 KGHSH, CDR2 LQKENI. J gave up 2 bases and V 3 bases, and 7 bases lay outside the gene matches. The CDR3 is made up of 17 amino acids. CDR3 in amino acids: CASSPLSGGAPYNEQFF. CDR3 in DNA: TGTGCCAGCTCACCGTTAAGCGGGGGGGCGCCCTACAATGAGCAGTTCTTC.

The chain couples TRBV21-1 to TRBJ1-1. TRBV21-1 is reported as a pseudogene. The CDR3 runs 16 residues. CDR3 region: CASTYPPPGLNTEAFF. CDR3 nucleotide sequence: TGTGCCAGCACCTACCCGCCTCCTGGGTTGAACACTGAAGCTTTCTTT.

This chain connects TRBV19 to TRBJ2-5; TRBD1 might be the D (6 bases). The germline CDR1 and CDR2 sequences are LNHDA and SQIVND (reference sequence). This CDR3 spans 13 amino acids. Trimming took 5 bases from V and 4 from J, leaving 11 bases between them. The CDR3 nucleotides read TGTGCCAGTAGTTTACAGGGTCGAGAGACCCAGTACTTC. Translating it yields CASSLQGRETQYF. The variable domain in full, completed from reference TRBV19 and TRBJ2-5, reads DGGITQSPKYLFRKEGQNVTLSCEQNLNHDAMYWYRQDPGQGLRLIYYSQIVNDFQKGDIAEGYSVSREKKESFPLTVTSAQKNPTAFYLCASSLQGRETQYFGPGTRLLVL.

The J gene is TRBJ2-3, the V gene TRBV19, with D hard to call. Germline assignment: CDR1 LNHDA and CDR2 SQIVND (reference sequence). The CDR3 is made up of 15 amino acids. Deletions cut 5 bases from V and 2 bases from J, with 14 bases between. As DNA, the CDR3 is TGTGCCAGTAGTCCCTCCTCGAAATCCACAGATACGCAGTATTTT. Its translation is CASSPSSKSTDTQYF.

This clone was seen more than once but under ten times. The rearrangement uses TRBV10-3 and TRBJ2-2; D is undetermined. V was shortened by 2 bases and J by 3 bases, with 4 bases between the two germline ends. Germline V gene data show CDR1 as ENHRY and CDR2 as SYGVKD. The CDR3 consists of 13 residues. The CDR3 sequence: CAISETDTGELFF. The CDR3 DNA follows: TGTGCCATCAGTGAGACGGACACCGGGGAGCTGTTTTTT.

The chain is built from TRBV6-5 and TRBJ2-1; a weak D match, TRBD1 (6 bases). The CDR3 loop spans 15 amino acids. Trimming cost V 5 bases and J 5 bases, with 16 bases left between them. Germline assignment: CDR1 MNHEY and CDR2 SVGAGI. In DNA form, the CDR3 reads TGTGCCAGCAGTCTAACCGGGACAAGCCACAATGAGCAGTTCTTC. Amino acids: CASSLTGTSHNEQFF.

This clone was picked up a small number of times. V usage is TRBV19 and J usage is TRBJ1-4; the D is unclear. CDR1 and CDR2 from the germline V gene are LNHDA and SQIVND (reference sequence). V lost 7 bases to trimming and J lost 0 bases, with 15 bases between them. This CDR3 is 16 amino acids long. CDR3 loop: CASTLAGYATNEKLFF. The CDR3, as DNA: TGTGCCAGTACTCTCGCGGGATATGCAACTAATGAAAAACTGTTTTTT.

J is TRBJ2-2 and V is TRBV7-9; 12 positions agree with TRBD2. This CDR3 region has 14 residues. Unmatched junction bases numbered 0, after V lost 4 bases and J lost 6 bases. CDR1 SEHNR and CDR2 FQNEAQ come from the germline V gene (reference sequence). The CDR3 here is CASSSSGRAGELFF. The CDR3 DNA reads as TGTGCCAGCAGCTCTAGCGGGAGGGCCGGGGAGCTGTTTTTT.

This clone has just a few counts. The chain has TRBV10-3 and TRBJ1-2; a possible D gene is TRBD1 (5 bases). The CDR3 spans 13 residues. Trimming took 0 bases from V and 7 from J, leaving 9 bases between them. CDR1 and CDR2 (germline): ENHRY, SYGVKD. The CDR3 nucleotides are TGTGCCATCAGTGAGTCGCAAGGGGCTGGCTACACCTTC. Translated: CAISESQGAGYTF.

This clone was seen just once. The rearrangement uses TRBV28 and TRBJ2-7; D not certain. Germline V gene sequence: CDR1 MDHEN, CDR2 SYDVKM. With 4 bases removed from V and 0 bases from J, the gap between germline ends came to 7 bases. The length of the CDR3 is 13 residues. In DNA form, the CDR3 reads TGTGCCAGCAGTTCCTACCTCTCCTACGAGCAGTACTTC. This encodes CASSSYLSYEQYF.

V usage is TRBV25-1 and J usage is TRBJ2-1; 8 bases match TRBD2. The CDR3 consists of 15 residues. Germline lookup yields CDR1 MGHDK and CDR2 SYGVNS. The V and J ends lost 6 bases and 4 bases, in that order; junction bases with no gene match: 8. The CDR3 DNA sequence: TGTGCCAGCAGAACGCGGGGGGCCTCGTACAATGAGCAGTTCTTC. Translating it yields CASRTRGASYNEQFF.

This clone is labeled as medium-sized. This rearrangement joins TRBV5-4 to TRBJ2-3; weak D call: TRBD2 (7 bases). CDR3 length: 15 residues. V shed 6 bases and J shed 3 bases, with 17 bases lying between them. Looked up from germline, CDR1 is SGHNT and CDR2 is YYREEE (reference sequence). The CDR3: CASTRGGGVTDTQYF. As DNA, the CDR3 is TGTGCCAGCACCCGAGGGGGGGGAGTAACAGATACGCAGTATTTT.

J is TRBJ1-5 and V is TRBV5-8, with 8 positions matching TRBD1. The CDR3 sequence is 17 residues long. V lost 3 bases and J lost 2; bases outside the gene matches: 10. Germline CDR1 and CDR2: SGHTS and YDEGEE. CDR3 in DNA: TGTGCCAGCAGCTCGTACTTCAGGGGGCATGGCAATCAGCCCCAGCATTTT. It is translated as CASSSYFRGHGNQPQHF.

V and J are TRBV2 and TRBJ2-5, with 7 nucleotides matching TRBD1. Germline values: CDR1 SNHLY, CDR2 FYNNEI. V lost 4 bases, J lost 1 base, and 6 bases stayed unmatched. The CDR3 contains 15 residues. The CDR3 spells CASSVETGPQETQYF. CDR3 nucleotide sequence: TGTGCCAGCAGTGTAGAGACAGGGCCCCAAGAGACCCAGTACTTC.

The J gene is TRBJ2-3, the V gene TRBV28; D not certain. CDR3 length: 13 amino acids. Trimming cost V 2 bases and J 4 bases, with 7 bases left between them. In germline, CDR1 is MDHEN, CDR2 SYDVKM. CDR3 coding DNA: TGTGCCAGCAGTTTAAATAGCCCAGATACGCAGTATTTT. Amino acids: CASSLNSPDTQYF.

This clone was observed a few times. V usage is TRBV6-6 and J usage is TRBJ1-2, with D unresolved. This CDR3 is built from 12 residues. Between the trimmed V and J ends, which lost 4 bases and 8 bases, there was a span of 11 bases. From germline, CDR1 is MNHNY and CDR2 SVGAGI (reference sequence). The CDR3 DNA follows: TGTGCCAGCAGTTCCGGACTGGAGGGCTACACCTTC. Translating it yields CASSSGLEGYTF.